These 10 T cell receptor beta chains came from one sample sequenced in a study of T cells after posttransplantation cyclophosphamide. Clones were read by immunoSEQ multiplex PCR, and TCRdb kept only the in-frame ones, dropping some. This sample has about 66,000 clones, with approximately 92% found just once. The sequencing sample was made of PBMCs. Receptor source: a woman in her 30s in good health and a related stem cell transplant donor.

V gene TRBV10-3 combines with J gene TRBJ2-4; no clear D. There are 17 residues in the CDR3. Germline CDR1 and CDR2: ENHRY and SYGVKD. Between the trimmed V and J ends, which lost 1 base and 0 bases, there was a span of 13 bases. DNA of the CDR3: TGTGCCATCAGTGAGTGGTCCCCTCGGGTAGCCAAAAACATTCAGTACTTC. Translated: CAISEWSPRVAKNIQYF.

In its sample, this clone was seen once. This sequence joins TRBV6-4 and TRBJ2-1; 13 nucleotides align to TRBD2. Germline values: CDR1 MRHNA, CDR2 SNTAGT. J was trimmed by 0 bases and V by 2 bases; bases with no gene match: 7. The CDR3 totals 19 residues. The CDR3 spells CASSDPTSGGASSYNEQFF. CDR3 DNA: TGTGCCAGCAGTGACCCAACTAGCGGGGGGGCGAGCTCCTACAATGAGCAGTTCTTC.

The V gene is TRBV4-2, the J gene TRBJ1-5, with D unresolved. V was shortened by 3 bases and J by 7 bases, with 10 bases between the two germline ends. Germline-derived CDR1 and CDR2 are LGHNA and YNFKEQ. The length of the CDR3 is 13 residues. CDR3: CASSQEPDQPQHF. The DNA of the CDR3 is TGTGCCAGCAGCCAGGAGCCAGACCAGCCCCAGCATTTT.

This clone was counted a few times. The gene calls are TRBV6-5 and TRBJ1-1, with a possible D match to TRBD1 (6 bases). CDR3 size: 16 residues. V shed 0 bases and J shed 1 base, with 12 bases lying between them. Per the germline V gene, CDR1 is MNHEY and CDR2 is SVGAGI. The CDR3 coding sequence is TGTGCCAGCAGTTACTCGTCGCAGGGGCCGAACACTGAAGCTTTCTTT. Residues: CASSYSSQGPNTEAFF.

A single count supports this clone. The chain uses TRBV2 and TRBJ1-2; 9 bases map to TRBD1. The CDR3 sequence is 15 residues long. Trimming removed 3 bases from V and 3 bases from J; junction bases left unmatched: 5. Looked up from germline, CDR1 is SNHLY and CDR2 is FYNNEI. The CDR3 DNA reads TGTGCCAGCAGTGAGATTACAGGGGGCGACTATGGCTACACCTTC. This sequence encodes CASSEITGGDYGYTF.

This clone was seen just once. The V and J genes are TRBV27 and TRBJ1-1; 7 bases are shared with TRBD1. This CDR3 is 18 amino acids long. Trimming took 4 bases from V and 2 from J; bases not matched to a gene: 16. Germline V gives CDR1 MNHEY, CDR2 SMNVEV (reference sequence). CDR3 DNA sequence: TGTGCCAGCAGTTCTCCGGCCAAGGGGGCTTTAGGTAACACTGAAGCTTTCTTT. As protein: CASSSPAKGALGNTEAFF.

The chain employs TRBV6-5 and TRBJ1-6; tentative D call: TRBD1 (5 bases). CDR3 length equals 12 residues. With 2 bases removed from V and 9 bases from J, the gap between germline ends came to 5 bases. The germline gives CDR1 MNHEY, CDR2 SVGAGI. The CDR3 is CASSYRGSPLHF. For the CDR3, the DNA is TGTGCCAGCAGTTACAGGGGTTCACCCCTCCACTTT.

This chain uses TRBV25-1 with TRBJ2-7, with 9 bases matching TRBD1. J lost 1 base, V lost 4 bases, and 11 bases had no gene match. Looked up from germline, CDR1 is MGHDK and CDR2 is SYGVNS. The CDR3 runs to 17 residues. CDR3 coding DNA: TGTGCCAGCAGTGCCTCTTGGGGACAGGGCAGATCCTACGAGCAGTACTTC. Translation gives CASSASWGQGRSYEQYF.

This clone was recorded only once. The chain links TRBV15 to TRBJ2-7; a weak D match, TRBD1 (6 bases). From germline, CDR1 is LNHNV and CDR2 YYDKDF (reference sequence). The CDR3 length is 15 residues. Between the trimmed V and J ends, which lost 3 bases and 6 bases, there was a span of 18 bases. CDR3 region: CATSSTPIRGPEQYF. In nucleotides, the CDR3 is TGTGCCACCAGCAGCACGCCGATCAGGGGTCCCGAGCAGTACTTC.

The chain employs TRBV28 and TRBJ1-1; D may be TRBD1 (5 bases). Germline V lookup: CDR1 MDHEN, CDR2 SYDVKM. V shed 6 bases and J shed 6 bases, with 8 bases lying between them. The CDR3 covers 11 residues. CDR3 sequence: CASRGPAEAFF. As DNA, the CDR3 is TGTGCCAGCAGGGGGCCCGCTGAAGCTTTCTTT.